What follows are 32 T cell receptor beta chains derived from one specimen sequenced in a study of read filtering for tumor transcriptome and immune sequencing. From approximately 430 ng of RNA, a library with molecular barcoded alpha/delta and beta/gamma adaptors was made. TCRdb reprocessed the reads with MiXCR, giving one entry per CDR3 protein. The sample records about 50,000 distinct CDR3 sequences, roughly 20% being singletons. The sequenced material came from a population of CD138-negative cells sorted from bone marrow. Receptor source: a donor aged 40 or over with multiple myeloma.

This clonotype was counted only a few times. The chain is built from TRBV5-1 and TRBJ2-1; 13 bases line up with TRBD2. CDR3 length: 16 amino acids. Trimming at V came to 1 base and at J to 6 bases, leaving 4 bases not matched to a gene. CDR1 SGHRS and CDR2 YFSETQ come from the germline V gene. The CDR3, as DNA: TGCGCCAGCAGCTTGACTAGCGGGAGGGCCCTCAATGAGCAGTTCTTC. This encodes CASSLTSGRALNEQFF.

This clonotype appeared many times. The chain joins TRBV7-8 to TRBJ2-1, with TRBD2 matching 9 bases. With 5 bases clipped from V and 9 bases from J, the junction kept 11 bases outside the gene matches. This CDR3 contains 15 residues. The germline gives CDR1 SGHVS, CDR2 FQNEAQ. The CDR3 sequence is CASSPNRLAGSEQFF. The CDR3 DNA sequence: TGTGCCAGCAGCCCAAACAGGCTAGCGGGATCTGAGCAGTTCTTC.

In regard to this clonotype: A much more abundant neighbour one base away suggests this may be a read error. The V and J genes are TRBV5-1 and TRBJ2-1, with 7 bases lining up with TRBD2. Germline V gene lookup returns CDR1 SGHRS and CDR2 YFSETQ. This CDR3 is 17 amino acids long. CDR3 sequence: CASSRIPSGISYNVQFF. CDR3 DNA sequence: TGCGCCAGCAGCCGAATCCCCAGCGGGATTTCCTACAATGTGCAGTTCTTC.

Many counts were recorded for this clonotype. The CDR3 ends on some other residue instead of the conserved phenylalanine or tryptophan, so this is likely a read error. CDR3 DNA: TGTGCCAGCAGTCCTTCTAGCGGGGGGTACAATGAGCAGTTCTCC. Protein product: CASSPSSGGYNEQFS. The rearrangement joins TRBV7-9 to TRBJ2-1; 11 bases are shared with TRBD2. The V segment lost 6 bases and the J segment 4 bases; nucleotides outside the gene matches: 5. The germline V gene encodes CDR1 SEHNR and CDR2 FQNEAQ (reference sequence). CDR3 size: 15 residues.

For this clonotype: This may stem from a read error, because a much larger clone lies one nucleotide away. CDR3 region: CASSLLGINEKLFF. The CDR3 coding sequence is TGTGCCAGCAGCTTGCTTGGGATTAATGAAAAACTGTTTTTT. This chain links TRBV7-2 with TRBJ1-4; D not certain. V was cut by 3 bases and J by 4 bases, with 9 bases left in between. From germline, CDR1 is SGHTA and CDR2 FQGNSA. CDR3 length equals 14 residues.

This clonotype was counted many times. The V gene is TRBV7-3, the J gene TRBJ2-3; D call uncertain. This CDR3 contains 14 residues. Trimming took off 1 base at V and 2 bases at J, with 7 bases between the two ends. Germline CDR1 reads SGHTA; CDR2 reads FQGTGA. DNA for the CDR3: TGTGCCAGCAGCTTAAACTCCGCCACAGATACGCAGTATTTT. Residues: CASSLNSATDTQYF.

This clonotype was detected many times. CDR3: CASSGRQGAGNQPQHF. The CDR3 DNA is TGTGCCAGTAGTGGAAGACAGGGGGCTGGCAATCAGCCCCAGCATTTT. The chain joins TRBV19 to TRBJ1-5, with 10 bases fitting TRBD1. Germline V lookup: CDR1 LNHDA, CDR2 SQIVND (reference sequence). The CDR3 has 16 residues. Germline trimming cut 5 bases from V and 2 bases from J; bases unmatched to any gene: 6.

This clonotype was observed many times. The chain links TRBV5-6 to TRBJ2-1; 7 bases line up with TRBD1. V shed 5 bases, J shed 1 base, and the junction held 6 bases outside the gene matches. Germline V CDR1 and CDR2: SGHDT, YYEEEE. The CDR3 extends over 15 amino acids. The CDR3 coding sequence is TGTGCCAGCAGATCTACCAGGGGGTCCTACAATGAGCAGTTCTTC. This translates into CASRSTRGSYNEQFF.

Many counts were recorded for this clonotype. The chain carries TRBV5-6 and TRBJ2-1, with 7 nucleotides matching TRBD1. Germline lookup yields CDR1 SGHDT and CDR2 YYEEEE. The CDR3 runs 13 residues. Trimming at V came to 6 bases and at J to 6 bases, leaving 6 bases not matched to a gene. In nucleotides, the CDR3 is TGTGCCAGCAAGACAGGGATTCCCAATGAGCAGTTCTTC. It translates to CASKTGIPNEQFF.

V is TRBV5-4 and J is TRBJ2-1; 7 bases match TRBD2. V shed 4 bases, J shed 5 bases, and the junction held 12 bases outside the gene matches. CDR3 length: 16 residues. CDR1 SGHNT and CDR2 YYREEE come from the germline V gene (reference sequence). The CDR3 nucleotides are TGTGCCAGCAGCCACCCGGCGGGAGCTGTGGACAATGAGCAGTTCTTC. Encoded protein: CASSHPAGAVDNEQFF.

This clonotype came up a few times. V is TRBV28 and J is TRBJ2-5; D unresolved. This CDR3 contains 12 residues. The V and J ends lost 4 bases and 5 bases respectively, with 8 bases between them. The germline CDR1 and CDR2 sequences are MDHEN and SYDVKM. The CDR3 sequence: CASSSPPETQYF. For the CDR3, the DNA is TGTGCCAGCAGTTCCCCCCCGGAGACCCAGTACTTC.

This clonotype has a count of ten or more. V gene TRBV12-3 or TRBV12-4 combines with J gene TRBJ2-5, with 12 nucleotides matching TRBD2. The CDR3 contains 15 residues. J gave up 2 bases and V 6 bases, and 4 bases lay outside the gene matches. Here the CDR3 reads CASSPGLAGQETQYF. The CDR3 nucleotides read TGTGCCAGCAGCCCCGGACTAGCGGGACAAGAGACCCAGTACTTC.

This clonotype was recorded at least ten times. V and J are TRBV2 and TRBJ2-3; the match to TRBD2 covers 9 bases. The ends lost 4 bases at V and 1 base at J; junction bases unmatched: 3. Germline V CDR1 and CDR2: SNHLY, FYNNEI. The CDR3 extends over 15 amino acids. CDR3: CASSVRLAGTDTQYF. The CDR3 DNA reads TGTGCCAGCAGTGTCAGACTAGCGGGCACAGATACGCAGTATTTT.

This clonotype has at least ten counts. The junction does not match germline at one end; this may be a read error. This chain's CDR3 is CSVEGGASGSWNEQSF. The CDR3 coding sequence is TGCAGCGTTGAAGGGGGGGCTAGCGGGAGTTGGAATGAGCAGTCCTTC. V gene TRBV29-1 combines with J gene TRBJ2-1, with 10 bases matching TRBD2. CDR1 is SQVTM, CDR2 ANQGSEA, per germline. There are 16 residues in the CDR3.

The chain is built from TRBV4-1 and TRBJ1-1; a weak D match, TRBD1 (5 bases). The germline gives CDR1 MGHRA, CDR2 YSYEKL. CDR3 length: 14 amino acids. Trimming removed 0 bases at V and 10 bases at J, with 15 bases between. CDR3 sequence (DNA): TGCGCCAGCAGCCAAGAGGGACTTCATCCGAGAGCTTTCTTT. This codes for CASSQEGLHPRAFF.

This clonotype has a count of ten or more. This rearrangement joins TRBV4-3 to TRBJ1-1; D call uncertain. Trimming removed 1 base at V and 2 bases at J, with 5 bases between. The CDR3 contains 13 residues. Looked up from germline, CDR1 is LGHNA and CDR2 is YSLEER. CDR3 loop: CASSQAGNTEAFF. CDR3 nucleotides: TGCGCCAGCAGCCAAGCTGGAAACACTGAAGCTTTCTTT.

The sample holds a few counts of this clonotype. Compared with germline, one end of the junction differs, possibly owing to a read error. The V and J genes are TRBV6-6 and TRBJ1-1; no reliable D call. This CDR3 has 13 amino acids. CDR1 is MNHNY and CDR2 is SVGAGI in the germline V gene (reference sequence). The DNA of the CDR3 is TGTGCCAGCAGTTACTCTAAAGAAACTGGAGCTTTCTTT. Amino acid sequence: CASSYSKETGAFF.

With regard to this clonotype: Possible read error: a much larger clone is one base away. The CDR3 DNA follows: TGCGCCAGCAGCATATGGACTAGTACGGACGAGCAGTACTTC. The encoded protein is CASSIWTSTDEQYF. The chain couples TRBV5-1 to TRBJ2-7, with TRBD2 matching over 7 bases. Looked up from germline, CDR1 is SGHRS and CDR2 is YFSETQ. The CDR3 is 14 residues long. Trimming removed 4 bases from V and 5 bases from J; junction bases left unmatched: 9.

Note on this clonotype: A much larger clone lies a single base off, so this may be a read error. The V gene is TRBV28, the J gene TRBJ1-5, with D possibly matching TRBD1 (6 bases). The length of the CDR3 is 13 residues. Trimming took 5 bases from V and 2 from J, leaving 7 bases between them. Germline-derived CDR1 and CDR2 are MDHEN and SYDVKM. CDR3 sequence: CASSRGGNQPQHF. The CDR3 DNA sequence: TGTGCCAGCAGTAGGGGGGGCAATCAGCCCCAGCATTTT.

This clonotype occurred many times. The V call is TRBV6-6, the J call TRBJ2-7; 7 bases align to TRBD2. The CDR3 length is 14 residues. V shed 6 bases and J 5 bases; nucleotides not matched to a gene: 10. CDR1 is MNHNY and CDR2 is SVGAGI in the germline V gene (reference sequence). DNA for the CDR3: TGTGCCAGCAGCAGGACTGGGGGGGGGAACGAGCAGTACTTC. Translation: CASSRTGGGNEQYF.

The table lists this clonotype with many counts. The genes are TRBV29-1 and TRBJ1-1; no clear D gene. V was trimmed by 7 bases and J by 7 bases, leaving 10 bases between them. Germline values: CDR1 SQVTM, CDR2 ANQGSEA. The length of the CDR3 is 10 residues. The CDR3 DNA follows: TGCAGCGCCAAAACGGGTGAAGCTTTCTTT. It translates to CSAKTGEAFF.

This clonotype was seen many times. The V call is TRBV29-1, the J call TRBJ2-5; 8 bases map to TRBD1. This CDR3 is built from 13 residues. V lost 6 bases to trimming and J lost 4 bases; unmatched junction nucleotides: 7. CDR1 is SQVTM, CDR2 ANQGSEA, per germline. CDR3 nucleotide sequence: TGCAGCGTCGCGAGTCAGGGGGCAGAGACCCAGTACTTC. Its protein is CSVASQGAETQYF.

In regard to this clonotype: Possible read error: a much larger clone is one base away. The CDR3 DNA sequence: TGCAGCGTTGTTCTGGGACAGGGGAAAACCTACGAGCAGTACTTC. This encodes CSVVLGQGKTYEQYF. V gene TRBV29-1 combines with J gene TRBJ2-7; 10 bases agree with TRBD1. V shed 4 bases, J shed 2 bases, and the junction held 8 bases outside the gene matches. The V gene's germline CDR1 is SQVTM and CDR2 ANQGSEA. The CDR3 is made up of 15 amino acids.

At least ten counts were recorded for this clonotype. The chain employs TRBV5-1 and TRBJ2-1; D gene ambiguous. The CDR3 length is 15 residues. CDR1 and CDR2 (germline): SGHRS, YFSETQ. V lost 4 bases and J lost 3, with 14 bases in between. CDR3 bases: TGCGCCAGCAGCCCCGAACCCGGCGACTACAATGAGCAGTTCTTC. Translation: CASSPEPGDYNEQFF. The entire variable domain, with the rest obtained from reference TRBV5-1 and TRBJ2-1, is as follows: KAGVTQTPRYLIKTRGQQVTLSCSPISGHRSVSWYQQTPGQGLQFLFEYFSETQRNKGNFPGRFSGRQFSNSRSEMNVSTLELGDSALYLCASSPEPGDYNEQFFGPGTRLTVL.

This clonotype was observed a single time. The rearrangement uses TRBV20-1 and TRBJ2-1; 7 positions agree with TRBD2. Germline V gene lookup returns CDR1 DFQATT and CDR2 SNEGSKA (reference sequence). V shed 5 bases, J shed 9 bases, and the junction held 7 bases outside the gene matches. CDR3 length: 12 amino acids. The CDR3 loop is CSAGKTSIEQFF. In DNA form, the CDR3 reads TGCAGTGCTGGCAAGACTAGCATTGAGCAGTTCTTC.

In the case of this clonotype: A much larger clonotype is one base distant, so this may be a read error. The chain uses TRBV6-2 or TRBV6-3 and TRBJ2-3; TRBD1 matches at 8 bases. There are 16 residues in the CDR3. Germline lookup yields CDR1 MNHEY and CDR2 SVGEGT. The CDR3 DNA reads TGTGCCTGCAGCTCGGACAGGGAAATAAGCACAGATACGCAGTATTTT. It yields the protein CACSSDREISTDTQYF.

This clonotype was found many times. The chain combines TRBV14 with TRBJ1-4, with no clear D. The CDR3 runs 14 residues. Germline lookup yields CDR1 SGHDN and CDR2 FVKESK. Trimming took off 0 bases at V and 8 bases at J, with 10 bases between the two ends. CDR3 DNA: TGTGCCAGCAGCCAAGATGGGCAGCTCGAAAAACTGTTTTTT. It encodes CASSQDGQLEKLFF.

This clonotype was seen repeatedly, ten times or more. The rearrangement uses TRBV10-3 and TRBJ1-1; D ambiguous. Trimming took off 5 bases at V and 7 bases at J, with 14 bases between the two ends. Germline assignment: CDR1 ENHRY and CDR2 SYGVKD. The CDR3 has 13 amino acids. DNA for the CDR3: TGTGCCATCAGTTGGAGTTCGGACGATGAAGCTTTCTTT. Its protein is CAISWSSDDEAFF.

This clonotype came up many times. The J gene is TRBJ2-1, the V gene TRBV4-1, with TRBD2 matching 11 bases. Germline V lookup: CDR1 MGHRA, CDR2 YSYEKL. The CDR3 totals 17 residues. The V gene end was trimmed by 0 bases and the J gene end by 4 bases; junction bases not matched to a gene: 5. CDR3 amino acids: CASSQDIRLAGYNEQFF. For the CDR3, the DNA is TGCGCCAGCAGCCAAGATATCCGACTAGCGGGGTACAATGAGCAGTTCTTC.

The chain is built from TRBV3-1 and TRBJ2-3, with 14 bases identical to TRBD2. V gave up 4 bases and J gave up 6 bases; unmatched junction bases: 3. The CDR3 sequence is 15 residues long. Germline lookup yields CDR1 LGHDT and CDR2 YNNKEL (reference sequence). The CDR3 DNA sequence: TGTGCCAGCAGCCCGGGACTAGCGGGAGAGGATACGCAGTATTTT. This translates into CASSPGLAGEDTQYF.

The J gene is TRBJ2-5, the V gene TRBV6-2 or TRBV6-3; 9 bases are a match to TRBD2. The CDR3 has 13 residues. Trimming at V came to 6 bases and at J to 3 bases, leaving 2 bases not matched to a gene. CDR1 and CDR2 from the germline V gene are MNHEY and SVGEGT. The CDR3 region is CASRASGKETQYF. The CDR3 nucleotides are TGTGCCAGCAGGGCTAGCGGGAAAGAGACCCAGTACTTC.

This clonotype was found many times. The rearrangement uses TRBV5-6 and TRBJ1-1, with 8 bases fitting TRBD1. V shed 5 bases, J shed 0 bases, and the junction held 9 bases outside the gene matches. Germline values: CDR1 SGHDT, CDR2 YYEEEE. The CDR3 has 16 residues. CDR3 bases: TGTGCCAGCAGGCCGGAGGGACAGGTAGTGAACACTGAAGCTTTCTTT. This translates into CASRPEGQVVNTEAFF.